One sample yielded the 28 T cell receptor beta chains listed below, sequenced in a study of cytomegalovirus exposure and HLA in healthy donors. Researchers ran the PCR with 60 Vbeta and 13 Jbeta primers. Sequencing was performed with immunoSEQ multiplex PCR; in TCRdb, only in-frame clones are kept and a portion is missing. The sample lists 150,000 to 200,000 clones, 76% occurring once. The material sequenced was PBMCs. The receptors originated from a man younger than 30 in good health and CMV-seronegative.

The chain is built from TRBV5-1 and TRBJ2-7; D gene unclear. Germline loops: CDR1 SGHRS, CDR2 YFSETQ. This CDR3 region has 14 residues. V dropped 0 bases and J dropped 2 bases, with 9 bases sitting between them. The CDR3 here is CASSLEAFTYEQYF. In nucleotides, the CDR3 is TGCGCCAGCAGCTTGGAAGCTTTCACCTACGAGCAGTACTTC.

This chain uses TRBV30 with TRBJ1-1; 10 bases agree with TRBD1. In germline, CDR1 is GTSNPN, CDR2 SVGIG (reference sequence). V dropped 1 base and J dropped 10; count of bases not matched to a gene: 6. There are 13 residues in the CDR3. The chain's CDR3 is CAWSDGDRGRAFF. The DNA of the CDR3 is TGTGCCTGGAGTGATGGGGACAGGGGACGAGCTTTCTTT.

This clone appeared once. One end of the junction varies from germline; a read error may be responsible. The gene calls are TRBV6-6 and TRBJ2-6; 10 nucleotides line up with TRBD1. The CDR3 totals 16 residues. The germline gives CDR1 MNHNY, CDR2 SVGAGI (reference sequence). CDR3 residues: CASTYGTGAGANVLTF. DNA of the CDR3: TGTGCCAGCACTTACGGGACAGGGGCTGGGGCCAACGTCCTGACTTTC.

The chain recombines TRBV10-3 with TRBJ1-1; D call uncertain. This CDR3 comprises 14 residues. V was cut by 0 bases and J by 11 bases, with 16 bases left in between. CDR1 and CDR2 (germline): ENHRY, SYGVKD. The CDR3 coding sequence is TGTGCCATCAGTGAGTCGTCGGTGGGCTTTGGTGCTTTCTTT. Its protein is CAISESSVGFGAFF.

This CDR3 is CASSLERGAYGYTF. The CDR3 nucleotides read TGCGCCAGCAGCTTGGAGCGGGGGGCCTATGGCTACACCTTC. The chain couples TRBV5-1 to TRBJ1-2, with D perhaps TRBD1 (6 bases). The germline gives CDR1 SGHRS, CDR2 YFSETQ. The length of the CDR3 is 14 residues. V dropped 0 bases and J dropped 4 bases, with 10 bases sitting between them.

This sequence joins TRBV6-6 and TRBJ1-1; D call uncertain. Germline CDR1 and CDR2: MNHNY and SVGAGI (reference sequence). This CDR3 is built from 13 residues. Trimming shortened V by 7 bases and J by 5 bases, and 14 bases separated the two germline ends. The chain's CDR3 is CASTPPSGTEAFF. The CDR3 region has the DNA TGTGCCAGCACCCCACCCTCGGGGACTGAAGCTTTCTTT.

This clone was detected only once. The chain links TRBV18 to TRBJ2-5, with D possibly matching TRBD1 (6 bases). There are 16 residues in the CDR3. The V end lost 3 bases, the J end lost 2 bases, and 16 bases lay between the germline ends. Germline-derived CDR1 and CDR2 are KGHSH and LQKENI. CDR3 sequence reads: CASSPNRERGQETQYF. Written as DNA, the CDR3 is TGTGCCAGCTCACCTAACAGGGAAAGGGGGCAAGAGACCCAGTACTTC. Looking up the rest from reference TRBV18 and TRBJ2-5 gives the full variable domain: NAGVMQNPRHLVRRRGQEARLRCSPMKGHSHVYWYRQLPEEGLKFMVYLQKENIIDESGMPKERFSAEFPKEGPSILRIQQVVRGDSAAYFCASSPNRERGQETQYFGPGTRLLVL.

The rearrangement joins TRBV15 to TRBJ2-2; 9 bases agree with TRBD1. Germline CDR1 and CDR2: LNHNV and YYDKDF (reference sequence). CDR3 size: 15 residues. With V trimmed by 1 base and J by 7 bases, 4 bases remained unmatched. CDR3 amino acids: CATSRGDRDIGELFF. CDR3 coding DNA: TGTGCCACCAGCAGAGGGGACAGGGATATCGGGGAGCTGTTTTTT.

J is TRBJ1-6 and V is TRBV6-5; 9 bases map to TRBD1. Germline lookup yields CDR1 MNHEY and CDR2 SVGAGI. The CDR3 extends over 15 amino acids. The V segment lost 2 bases and the J segment 7 bases; nucleotides outside the gene matches: 3. CDR3 amino acids: CASSYEGTGNSPLHF. DNA of the CDR3: TGTGCCAGCAGTTACGAGGGGACAGGGAATTCACCCCTCCACTTT.

This clone showed up just a few times. This rearrangement joins TRBV10-1 to TRBJ1-1; TRBD1 matches 7 bases. This CDR3 spans 13 amino acids. J gave up 1 base and V 5 bases, and 1 base lay outside the gene matches. Germline CDR1 is WNHNN and CDR2 is SYGVQD (reference sequence). The CDR3 region is CASSRDRNTEAFF. In DNA form, the CDR3 reads TGCGCCAGCAGTCGGGACAGGAACACTGAAGCTTTCTTT.

The V gene is TRBV7-6, the J gene TRBJ2-7; D uncertain. The V gene's germline CDR1 is SGHVS and CDR2 FNYEAQ. The V gene lost 5 bases and the J gene lost 5 bases, with 19 bases spanning the gap. The CDR3 is 15 amino acids. CDR3 bases: TGTGCCAGCAGCAAGAACTACTACCGAGGCGACGAGCAGTACTTC. This sequence encodes CASSKNYYRGDEQYF.

The chain has TRBV12-5 and TRBJ1-2; D might be TRBD1 (6 bases). The CDR3 totals 13 residues. Trimming left V 5 bases short and J 3 bases short, with 10 bases between. The germline gives CDR1 LGHNT, CDR2 FRNRAP. The DNA of the CDR3 is TGTGCTAGTGGTACCGGGACATACTATGGCTACACCTTC. This translates into CASGTGTYYGYTF.

The chain links TRBV10-1 to TRBJ2-1; D is uncertain. The CDR3 totals 14 residues. V lost 0 bases to trimming and J lost 8 bases, with 11 bases between them. Looked up from germline, CDR1 is WNHNN and CDR2 is SYGVQD (reference sequence). The DNA of the CDR3 is TGCGCCAGCAGTGAGTCGTATAGCTTCGATGAGCAGTTCTTC. It yields the protein CASSESYSFDEQFF.

The genes are TRBV27 and TRBJ2-3; the match to TRBD2 covers 15 bases. Germline CDR1 MNHEY, CDR2 SMNVEV (reference sequence). J gave up 5 bases and V 3 bases, and 9 bases lay outside the gene matches. The CDR3 is made up of 18 amino acids. CDR3 sequence (DNA): TGTGCCAGCAGTTTCTGGACTAGCGGGGGGGCGTTGAGAGATACGCAGTATTTT. Its translation: CASSFWTSGGALRDTQYF.

The chain recombines TRBV30 with TRBJ1-1, with D tentatively TRBD1 (6 bases). This CDR3 comprises 14 residues. V lost 3 bases and J 5 bases, leaving 16 bases between the germline ends. Germline CDR1 GTSNPN, CDR2 SVGIG (reference sequence). The CDR3 DNA reads TGTGCCTGGAGCGGGGGGCGGGGGTGGACTGAAGCTTTCTTT. It yields the protein CAWSGGRGWTEAFF. The complete variable domain, with remaining parts taken from reference TRBV30 and TRBJ1-1, reads SQTIHQWPATLVQPVGSPLSLECTVEGTSNPNLYWYRQAAGRGLQLLFYSVGIGQISSEVPQNLSASRPQDRQFILSSKKLLLSDSGFYLCAWSGGRGWTEAFFGQGTRLTVV.

The chain employs TRBV18 and TRBJ2-1; weak D call: TRBD2 (6 bases). The V end lost 2 bases, the J end lost 0 bases, and 11 bases lay between the germline ends. CDR3 length equals 16 residues. Looked up from germline, CDR1 is KGHSH and CDR2 is LQKENI. In nucleotides, the CDR3 is TGTGCCAGCTCACCAGCGGAGGGGAGCTCCTACAATGAGCAGTTCTTC. Amino acids: CASSPAEGSSYNEQFF. Complete variable domain (other parts from reference TRBV18 and TRBJ2-1): NAGVMQNPRHLVRRRGQEARLRCSPMKGHSHVYWYRQLPEEGLKFMVYLQKENIIDESGMPKERFSAEFPKEGPSILRIQQVVRGDSAAYFCASSPAEGSSYNEQFFGPGTRLTVL.

The chain joins TRBV11-2 to TRBJ2-2; D unclear. V lost 2 bases, J lost 5 bases, and 9 bases lay in between. This CDR3 is built from 14 residues. Germline values: CDR1 SGHAT, CDR2 FQNNGV. CDR3 nucleotide sequence: TGTGCCAGCAGCTTATGGCTCGGGACCGGGGAGCTGTTTTTT. It encodes CASSLWLGTGELFF.

The V call is TRBV28, the J call TRBJ2-7; 11 nucleotides align to TRBD2. The trim removed 10 bases at V and 2 bases at J, leaving 10 bases unmatched. The CDR3 covers 15 residues. CDR1 MDHEN and CDR2 SYDVKM come from the germline V gene. CDR3 nucleotides: TGTGCCACCACGGAGGCTAGCGGGGGGCCCTACGAGCAGTACTTC. It specifies CATTEASGGPYEQYF.

This rearrangement joins TRBV7-2 to TRBJ2-7; D is perhaps TRBD2 (5 bases). Trimming left V 2 bases short and J 3 bases short, with 11 bases between. This CDR3 is built from 14 residues. Germline-derived CDR1 and CDR2 are SGHTA and FQGNSA. The CDR3 reads CASSLREGSYEQYF. DNA of the CDR3: TGTGCCAGCAGCTTAAGGGAAGGGAGCTACGAGCAGTACTTC.

The chain recombines TRBV28 with TRBJ2-7; possible D gene TRBD2, 5 bases. CDR3 length: 12 residues. Between the trimmed V and J ends, which lost 2 bases and 4 bases, there was a span of 6 bases. The germline V gene has CDR1 MDHEN and CDR2 SYDVKM. The CDR3 loop is CASSLPGYEQYF. CDR3 bases: TGTGCCAGCAGTTTACCGGGGTACGAGCAGTACTTC.

The rearrangement links TRBV28 to TRBJ2-7, with D unclear. V was shortened by 6 bases and J by 0 bases, with 9 bases between the two germline ends. The CDR3 contains 13 residues. Germline loops: CDR1 MDHEN, CDR2 SYDVKM. Here the CDR3 reads CASSDIPSYEQYF. The CDR3 coding sequence is TGTGCCAGCAGCGACATTCCCTCCTACGAGCAGTACTTC.

The chain uses TRBV2 and TRBJ2-7, with 9 bases that match TRBD1. The V gene end was trimmed by 3 bases and the J gene end by 5 bases; junction bases not matched to a gene: 8. Per germline, CDR1 SNHLY and CDR2 FYNNEI. The length of the CDR3 is 15 residues. For the CDR3, the DNA is TGTGCCAGCAGTGATTTTGGGACAGGGTTCGACGAGCAGTACTTC. It is translated as CASSDFGTGFDEQYF.

This chain links TRBV6-4 with TRBJ2-7; 11 bases fit TRBD2. Germline V lookup: CDR1 MRHNA, CDR2 SNTAGT. V lost 3 bases, J lost 3 bases, and 4 bases stayed unmatched. This CDR3 comprises 15 residues. This chain's CDR3 is CASSERTSGSYEQYF. In nucleotides, the CDR3 is TGTGCCAGCAGTGAAAGAACTAGCGGGAGCTACGAGCAGTACTTC.

This chain links TRBV20-1 with TRBJ1-2, with a weak D call TRBD1 (5 bases). V lost 6 bases and J lost 6, with 8 bases in between. The CDR3 contains 10 residues. Germline CDR1 and CDR2: DFQATT and SNEGSKA (reference sequence). The CDR3 region is CSATGNGYTF. In DNA form, the CDR3 reads TGCAGTGCCACAGGAAATGGCTACACCTTC.

The V call is TRBV28, the J call TRBJ2-4, with D possibly matching TRBD2 (5 bases). Trimming cost V 6 bases and J 0 bases, with 12 bases left between them. The CDR3 totals 15 residues. The germline gives CDR1 MDHEN, CDR2 SYDVKM. CDR3: CASSKSGEAKNIQYF. The CDR3 DNA sequence: TGTGCCAGCAGCAAATCCGGGGAAGCCAAAAACATTCAGTACTTC.

The chain is built from TRBV11-2 and TRBJ2-7; 7 bases are shared with TRBD2. With V trimmed by 5 bases and J by 3 bases, 7 bases remained unmatched. Germline V CDR1 and CDR2: SGHAT, FQNNGV. CDR3 length: 14 residues. CDR3 amino acids: CASSPSRGIYEQYF. In DNA, the CDR3 is TGTGCCAGCAGCCCTTCGCGGGGGATCTACGAGCAGTACTTC.

This clone appeared a few times. This chain uses TRBV5-6 with TRBJ2-1, with 9 bases fitting TRBD2. V lost 6 bases and J lost 7; bases outside the gene matches: 5. CDR3 length: 13 residues. Germline lookup yields CDR1 SGHDT and CDR2 YYEEEE. The DNA for the CDR3 is TGTGCCAGCATGCCTAGCGGGGATAATGAGCAGTTCTTC. Residues: CASMPSGDNEQFF.

This clone was counted between two and nine times. The chain employs TRBV19 and TRBJ2-3; maybe TRBD1 (8 bases). The CDR3 covers 17 residues. V was cut by 3 bases and J by 2 bases, with 18 bases left in between. CDR1 is LNHDA and CDR2 is SQIVND in the germline V gene (reference sequence). The CDR3, as DNA: TGTGCCAGTAGTATGACAGGGGCGGGACTACTCACAGATACGCAGTATTTT. It translates to CASSMTGAGLLTDTQYF.